This T cell receptor (beta chain) derives from a study of blood T cells in healthy people across ages. Study summary: Per every two T cells, about one barcoded beta molecule was captured by template switching. Study-wide points: Measured against age, TCR beta diversity per million T cells decreased in a roughly linear manner.

Every donor provided around 9.5 milliliters of peripheral blood. Using a J-beta primer mix together with a sample-barcoded 5' primer, a second PCR was run for about 6 to 12 cycles. A single record per CDR3 protein comes from TCRdb applying MiXCR to the 5' RACE reads. The sample has around 1,000,000 distinct CDR3 sequences; 20% to 25% are singletons. This CDR3 has 10 residues. V lost 6 bases and J lost 6, with 7 bases in between. Per the germline V gene, CDR1 is DFQATT and CDR2 is SNEGSKA (reference sequence). This clonotype was detected once. Antigen specificity is unknown. These data were likewise used in another study, on T cells of mothers and their children.

Sample: blood. The chain is built from TRBV20-1 and TRBJ2-3; D is unresolved. This sequence was found in a girl aged 2 to 10 in good health. CDR3 coding DNA: TGCAGTGCCCTCCCGGATACGCAGTATTTT. Residues: CSALPDTQYF.